This T cell receptor (beta chain) was observed in a study of blood T cell repertoires in COVID-19. Cohort 3 donors were reported recovered after two negative PCRs, clearance, or symptom resolution. CDR1 is MNHEY, CDR2 SMNVEV, per germline (reference sequence). Trimming cost V 3 bases and J 11 bases; bases outside gene matches: 10. This CDR3 contains 15 residues. The data were produced by immunoSEQ multiplex PCR, yet TCRdb's version contains in-frame clones alone and is incomplete. In the table there are about 200,000 clones, about 90% of which are singletons. The chain uses TRBV27 and TRBJ2-1, with 10 positions matching TRBD2. The TCR sequence derives from a woman under 30 who had recovered from COVID-19. Sequencing was done on a sample of PBMCs or T cells enriched from blood (not recorded which). The CDR3 DNA sequence: TGTGCCAGCAGTTTGCAGCGGGGGGGCGGTGGGAAGCAGTTCTTC. This codes for CASSLQRGGGGKQFF.